This T cell receptor (beta chain) was sequenced during a study of blood T cells in healthy people across ages. A minimum of 5.5 micrograms of total RNA was extracted per sample. Remarks on this clonotype: The target antigen is unknown. One junction end does not reproduce the germline sequence, and a read error may be involved.

The authors ran a second PCR of about 7 to 11 cycles using a sample-barcoded 5' primer and a J-beta primer mix. MiXCR, run by TCRdb on the 5' RACE reads, gives a single entry per CDR3 protein. The repertoire holds hundreds of thousands of distinct CDR3 sequences, approximately 48% seen once, with around 18% in the top ten. Per the germline V gene, CDR1 is DFQATT and CDR2 is SNEGSKA (reference sequence). The CDR3 length is 15 residues. Broader study findings: Getting older went along with TCR beta diversity per million T cells dropping roughly linearly.

The V gene is TRBV20-1, the J gene TRBJ1-1; maybe TRBD1 (6 bases). The sample was blood. This sequence originates from a man aged 55-75 years in good health. The CDR3 region has the DNA TGCAGTACTAGAGGGGGGGCCGACGGGGGAACTGAAGCTTTCTTT. This sequence encodes CSTRGGADGGTEAFF.